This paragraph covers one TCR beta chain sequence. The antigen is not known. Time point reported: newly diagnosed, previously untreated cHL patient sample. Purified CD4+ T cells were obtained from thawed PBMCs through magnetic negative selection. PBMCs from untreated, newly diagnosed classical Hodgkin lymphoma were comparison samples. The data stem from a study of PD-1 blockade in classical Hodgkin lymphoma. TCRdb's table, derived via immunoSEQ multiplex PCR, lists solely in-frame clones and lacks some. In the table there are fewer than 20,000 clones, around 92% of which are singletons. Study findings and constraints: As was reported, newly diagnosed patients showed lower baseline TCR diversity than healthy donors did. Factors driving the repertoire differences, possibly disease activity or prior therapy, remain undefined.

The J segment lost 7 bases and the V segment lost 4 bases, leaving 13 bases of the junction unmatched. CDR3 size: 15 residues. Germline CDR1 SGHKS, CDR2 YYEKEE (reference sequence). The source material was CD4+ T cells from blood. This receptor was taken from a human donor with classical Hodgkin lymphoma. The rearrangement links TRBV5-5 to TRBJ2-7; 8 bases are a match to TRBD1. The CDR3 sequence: CASSPTGTGAGEQYF. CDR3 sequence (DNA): TGTGCCAGCAGCCCAACCGGGACAGGCGCCGGGGAGCAGTACTTC.